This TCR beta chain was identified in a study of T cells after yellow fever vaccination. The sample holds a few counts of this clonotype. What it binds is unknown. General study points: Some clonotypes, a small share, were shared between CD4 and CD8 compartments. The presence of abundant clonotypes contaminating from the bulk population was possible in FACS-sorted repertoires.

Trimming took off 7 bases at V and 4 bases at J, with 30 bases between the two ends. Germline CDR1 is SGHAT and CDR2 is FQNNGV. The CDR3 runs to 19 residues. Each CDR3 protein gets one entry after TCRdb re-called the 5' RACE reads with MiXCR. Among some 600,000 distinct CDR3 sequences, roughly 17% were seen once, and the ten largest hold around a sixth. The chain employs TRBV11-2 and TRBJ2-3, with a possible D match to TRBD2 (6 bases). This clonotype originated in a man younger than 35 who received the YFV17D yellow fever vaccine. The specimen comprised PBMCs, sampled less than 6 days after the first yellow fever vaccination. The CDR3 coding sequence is TGTGCCAGCAACCTGGGGGGTGGGACCCATGAAGGATTCGCAGATACGCAGTATTTT. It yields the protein CASNLGGGTHEGFADTQYF.